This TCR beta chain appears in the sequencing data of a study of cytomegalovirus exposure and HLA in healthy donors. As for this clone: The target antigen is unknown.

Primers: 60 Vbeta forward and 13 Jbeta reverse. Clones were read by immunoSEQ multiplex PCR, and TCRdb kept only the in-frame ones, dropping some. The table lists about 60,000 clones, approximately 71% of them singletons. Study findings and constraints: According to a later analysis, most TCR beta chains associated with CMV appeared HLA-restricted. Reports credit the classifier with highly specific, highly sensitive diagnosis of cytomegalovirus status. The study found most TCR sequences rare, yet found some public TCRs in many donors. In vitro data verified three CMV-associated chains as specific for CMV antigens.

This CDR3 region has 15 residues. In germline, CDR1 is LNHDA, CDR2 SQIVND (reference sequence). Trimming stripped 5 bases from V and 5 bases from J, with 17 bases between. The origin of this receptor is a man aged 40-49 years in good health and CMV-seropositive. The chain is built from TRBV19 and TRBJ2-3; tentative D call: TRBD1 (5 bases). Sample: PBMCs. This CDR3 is CASSRVRQGRDTQYF. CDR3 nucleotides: TGTGCCAGTAGTCGTGTTAGGCAGGGAAGAGATACGCAGTATTTT.